This T cell receptor beta chain originates from a study of blood T cells in healthy people across ages. On the study more broadly: Capture by template switching was about one barcoded beta molecule per two T cells.

Regarding this clonotype: Its antigen is not known.

A sample-barcoded 5' primer and a J-beta primer mix were used in a second PCR of about 7 to 11 cycles. Every molecule of cDNA carried a tag from a template-switch adaptor with 12 random nucleotides. TCRdb recomputed calls from the 5' RACE reads with MiXCR, one row per CDR3 protein. The sample lists hundreds of thousands of distinct CDR3 sequences, about 52% occurring once. This CDR3 has 14 residues. With 1 base removed from V and 3 bases from J, the gap between germline ends came to 12 bases. The germline CDR1 and CDR2 sequences are SQVTM and ANQGSEA. Study findings and constraints: Greater diversity and more naive CD4+ cells were seen in long-lived donors than in aged donors.

The V gene is TRBV29-1, the J gene TRBJ1-2; a weak D match, TRBD1 (6 bases). This TCR came from a woman in her fifties or sixties in good health. The sequencing input was blood. The CDR3 loop reads CSVEVRGYDYGYTF. CDR3 DNA sequence: TGCAGCGTTGAAGTTAGGGGGTACGACTATGGCTACACCTTC. Full variable domain (remainder filled in from reference TRBV29-1 and TRBJ1-2): SAVISQKPSRDICQRGTSLTIQCQVDSQVTMMFWYRQQPGQSLTLIATANQGSEATYESGFVIDKFPISRPNLTFSTLTVSNMSPEDSSIYLCSVEVRGYDYGYTFGSGTRLTVV.